Listed here are 19 T cell receptor beta chains from one sample, sequenced in a study of T cells in Graves' hyperthyroidism and ophthalmopathy. TCR beta CDR3 regions were amplified from RNA transcripts. First-round RT-PCR targeting the TCR CDR3 was performed with the HTBI primer set. Using its own MiXCR run on the multiplex PCR reads, TCRdb lists one record per CDR3 protein. The repertoire holds about 290,000 distinct CDR3 sequences, with approximately 13% as singletons. What was sequenced was blood. The receptors were gathered from a middle-aged woman with Graves' hyperthyroidism.

J is TRBJ1-2 and V is TRBV28, with no clear D. The CDR3 consists of 13 residues. V was cut by 1 base and J by 13 bases, with 16 bases left in between. The germline V gene has CDR1 MDHEN and CDR2 SYDVKM. For the CDR3, the DNA is TGTGCCAGCAGTTTATACCAGGACCGTGCCCTCACCTTC. It is translated as CASSLYQDRALTF.

This clonotype was found many times. This chain connects TRBV20-1 to TRBJ2-7; TRBD1 agrees at 7 bases. The V gene end was trimmed by 0 bases and the J gene end by 6 bases; junction bases not matched to a gene: 8. Germline values: CDR1 DFQATT, CDR2 SNEGSKA (reference sequence). The CDR3 loop spans 14 amino acids. CDR3 protein: CSARDPDRVSEQYF. For the CDR3, the DNA is TGCAGTGCTAGAGACCCTGACAGGGTGAGCGAGCAGTACTTC.

This clonotype was seen a handful of times. The genes are TRBV7-9 and TRBJ2-1; TRBD2 agrees at 9 bases. CDR1 and CDR2 (germline): SEHNR, FQNEAQ (reference sequence). This CDR3 comprises 15 residues. The J segment lost 5 bases and the V segment lost 2 bases, leaving 4 bases of the junction unmatched. The chain's CDR3 is CASSLRSGRNNEQFF. DNA for the CDR3: TGTGCCAGCAGCTTAAGGAGCGGGAGGAACAATGAGCAGTTCTTC.

This clonotype occurred many times. The chain is built from TRBV10-1 and TRBJ1-1, with D unresolved. This CDR3 is 15 amino acids long. With 5 bases removed from V and 5 bases from J, the gap between germline ends came to 18 bases. Germline-derived CDR1 and CDR2 are WNHNN and SYGVQD (reference sequence). The CDR3 spells CASSPSRGGGTEAFF. In nucleotides, the CDR3 is TGCGCCAGCAGTCCGAGCCGGGGTGGAGGGACTGAAGCTTTCTTT.

In this sample, this clonotype turned up a few times. The V and J genes are TRBV20-1 and TRBJ2-3; D is perhaps TRBD1 (7 bases). Germline V gene sequence: CDR1 DFQATT, CDR2 SNEGSKA (reference sequence). The V end was cut by 5 bases, the J end by 1 base, with 16 bases between. The CDR3 extends over 15 amino acids. CDR3 bases: TGCAGTGCTGGAGGGACAGAGTTAGGCACAGATACGCAGTATTTT. Amino acids: CSAGGTELGTDTQYF.

This clonotype has at least ten counts. V and J are TRBV7-3 and TRBJ2-2; 8 bases map to TRBD1. Germline CDR1 and CDR2: SGHTA and FQGTGA. Trimming cost V 4 bases and J 1 base; bases outside gene matches: 8. This CDR3 is 17 amino acids long. The CDR3 is CASSSGLGQGNTGELFF. The DNA for the CDR3 is TGTGCCAGCAGCTCCGGCCTTGGACAGGGGAACACCGGGGAGCTGTTTTTT.

This clonotype was recorded once. The V gene is TRBV20-1, the J gene TRBJ2-3, with no clear D. The CDR3 extends over 14 amino acids. Trimming removed 0 bases from V and 6 bases from J, with 13 bases in between. Germline CDR1 and CDR2: DFQATT and SNEGSKA (reference sequence). CDR3 nucleotides: TGCAGTGCTAGAGAGTTATCCGGTCCCGATACGCAGTATTTT. Translated, it gives CSARELSGPDTQYF.

This clonotype occurred many times. V and J are TRBV10-3 and TRBJ1-2; the D is unclear. Trimming pared 0 bases from V and 4 bases from J, leaving 15 bases between. The germline V gene has CDR1 ENHRY and CDR2 SYGVKD. This CDR3 is built from 16 residues. CDR3 sequence: CAISESGIYVGYGYTF. The CDR3 nucleotides read TGTGCCATCAGTGAGTCGGGCATTTATGTCGGCTATGGCTACACCTTC.

In this sample, this clonotype turned up many times. The CDR3 DNA reads as TGTGCCAGCAGAAATGGAAGGGCAGGGGGCACAGATACGCAGTATTTT. Its translation is CASRNGRAGGTDTQYF. This sequence joins TRBV28 and TRBJ2-3, with a weak D call TRBD1 (6 bases). Germline-derived CDR1 and CDR2 are MDHEN and SYDVKM. V was trimmed by 6 bases and J by 1 base, leaving 17 bases between them. This CDR3 has 16 amino acids.

The chain uses TRBV7-3 and TRBJ1-4; weak D call: TRBD1 (5 bases). Germline lookup yields CDR1 SGHTA and CDR2 FQGTGA. The CDR3 covers 15 residues. Trimming took off 3 bases at V and 0 bases at J, with 8 bases between the two ends. CDR3 nucleotides: TGTGCCAGCAGCTTGGGACGGGCAACTAATGAAAAACTGTTTTTT. Its protein product is CASSLGRATNEKLFF.

This clonotype was observed at least ten times. The genes are TRBV12-3 or TRBV12-4 and TRBJ2-2; 12 bases are a match to TRBD2. This CDR3 has 14 residues. Germline trimming cut 7 bases from V and 7 bases from J; bases unmatched to any gene: 4. The DNA of the CDR3 is TGTGCCAGCATACTACTAGCGGGAGGCGGGGAGCTGTTTTTT. Its protein product is CASILLAGGGELFF.

This clonotype has only a few counts. This rearrangement joins TRBV28 to TRBJ2-3; 9 nucleotides agree with TRBD2. The germline V gene has CDR1 MDHEN and CDR2 SYDVKM. This CDR3 region has 13 residues. V dropped 5 bases and J dropped 5; count of bases not matched to a gene: 2. The chain's CDR3 is CASSRLAEDTQYF. The CDR3 bases are TGTGCCAGCAGTCGACTAGCGGAAGATACGCAGTATTTT.

This clonotype was seen many times. The chain employs TRBV24-1 and TRBJ2-1; 14 positions match TRBD2. J lost 9 bases, V lost 4 bases, and 7 bases had no gene match. The length of the CDR3 is 16 residues. CDR1 is KGHDR and CDR2 is SFDVKD in the germline V gene. The CDR3 protein is CATSEPGLAGASEQFF. DNA for the CDR3: TGTGCCACCAGTGAGCCGGGACTAGCGGGAGCGAGTGAGCAGTTCTTC.

The gene calls are TRBV20-1 and TRBJ2-5; 7 bases map to TRBD1. The CDR3 extends over 11 amino acids. From germline, CDR1 is DFQATT and CDR2 SNEGSKA (reference sequence). This chain's CDR3 is CVGQNQETQYF. The CDR3 bases are TGCGTGGGACAGAACCAAGAGACCCAGTACTTC.

Many counts were recorded for this clonotype. V gene TRBV28 combines with J gene TRBJ2-6; D assignment may be TRBD1 or TRBD2 (5 bases each). CDR3 length: 17 amino acids. Germline CDR1 reads MDHEN; CDR2 reads SYDVKM. Between the trimmed V and J ends, which lost 7 bases and 1 base, there was a span of 17 bases. CDR3 DNA sequence: TGTGCCAGCACCACCGGGGCTCCTCTGTCTGGGGCCAACGTCCTGACTTTC. It yields the protein CASTTGAPLSGANVLTF.

This clonotype was observed at least ten times. The rearrangement joins TRBV11-2 to TRBJ2-1; 9 nucleotides line up with TRBD2. Germline lookup yields CDR1 SGHAT and CDR2 FQNNGV. There are 15 residues in the CDR3. V lost 5 bases to trimming and J lost 2 bases; unmatched junction nucleotides: 4. The CDR3 nucleotides are TGTGCCAGCAGCAAAGCTAGCGGGACCTACAATGAGCAGTTCTTC. It specifies CASSKASGTYNEQFF.

This clonotype was seen repeatedly, ten times or more. The chain is built from TRBV6-1 and TRBJ2-1; 13 positions match TRBD2. V lost 6 bases, J lost 5 bases, and 10 bases stayed unmatched. CDR3 size: 17 residues. Looked up from germline, CDR1 is MNHNS and CDR2 is SASEGT. Here the CDR3 reads CASSLGLAGEADNEQFF. For the CDR3, the DNA is TGTGCCAGCAGCCTCGGACTAGCGGGAGAAGCCGACAATGAGCAGTTCTTC.

V and J are TRBV19 and TRBJ2-7; 7 bases line up with TRBD1. Germline assignment: CDR1 LNHDA and CDR2 SQIVND (reference sequence). This CDR3 has 14 residues. V trimming: 5 bases; J trimming: 1 base; junction bases outside the gene matches: 5. CDR3 coding DNA: TGTGCCAGTAGTGCCGGGACAGAGTCCTACGAGCAGTACTTC. It codes for CASSAGTESYEQYF.

V gene TRBV7-6 combines with J gene TRBJ2-1, with TRBD2 identical over 14 bases. The junction had 6 bases not matched to a gene; V was cut back by 5 bases and J by 6 bases. The CDR3 has 16 amino acids. CDR1 is SGHVS, CDR2 FNYEAQ, per germline. The DNA of the CDR3 is TGTGCCAGCAGCAAAGGACTAGCGGGAGGATCCAATGAGCAGTTCTTC. Its translation is CASSKGLAGGSNEQFF.